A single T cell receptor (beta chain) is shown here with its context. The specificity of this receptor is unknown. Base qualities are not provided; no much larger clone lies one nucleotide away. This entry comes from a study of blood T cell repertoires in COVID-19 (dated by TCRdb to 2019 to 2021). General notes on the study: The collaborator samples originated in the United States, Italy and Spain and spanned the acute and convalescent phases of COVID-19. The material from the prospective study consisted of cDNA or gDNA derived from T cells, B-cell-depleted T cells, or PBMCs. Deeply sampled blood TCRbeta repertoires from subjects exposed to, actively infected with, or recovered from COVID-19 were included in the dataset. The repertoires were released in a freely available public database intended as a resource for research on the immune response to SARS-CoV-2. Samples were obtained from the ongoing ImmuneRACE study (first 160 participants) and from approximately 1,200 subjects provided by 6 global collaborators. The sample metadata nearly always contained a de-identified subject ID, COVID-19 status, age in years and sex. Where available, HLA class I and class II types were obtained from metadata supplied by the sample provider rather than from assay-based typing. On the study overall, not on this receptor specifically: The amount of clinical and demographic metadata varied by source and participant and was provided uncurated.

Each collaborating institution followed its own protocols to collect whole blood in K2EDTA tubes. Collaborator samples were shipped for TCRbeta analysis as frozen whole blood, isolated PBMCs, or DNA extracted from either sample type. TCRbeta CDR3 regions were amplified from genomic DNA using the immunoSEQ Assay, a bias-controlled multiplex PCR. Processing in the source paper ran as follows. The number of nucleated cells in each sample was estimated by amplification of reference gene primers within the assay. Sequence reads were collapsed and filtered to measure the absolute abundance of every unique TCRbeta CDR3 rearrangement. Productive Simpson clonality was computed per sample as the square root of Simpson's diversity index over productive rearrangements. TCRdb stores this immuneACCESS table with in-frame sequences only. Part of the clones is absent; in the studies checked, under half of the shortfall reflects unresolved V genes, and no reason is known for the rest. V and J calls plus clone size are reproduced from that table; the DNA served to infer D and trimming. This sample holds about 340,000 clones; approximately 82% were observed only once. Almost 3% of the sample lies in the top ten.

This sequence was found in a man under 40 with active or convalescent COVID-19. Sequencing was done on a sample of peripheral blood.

The CDR3 amino acid sequence is: CASSLNRCGGSYEQYF. The bases are TGTGCCAGCAGTTTAAATCGGTGTGGCGGGTCCTACGAGCAGTACTTC. The rearrangement combines TRBV28 with TRBJ2-7; the D gene is perhaps TRBD2, on 5 matching bases. From cysteine to phenylalanine, the CDR3 is 16 amino acids long. The sequence is cut down to CDR3 DNA, 48 bases in frame from base 1. Trimming removed 2 bases from V and 1 base from J, leaving 15 bases between the germline ends. Sequences MDHEN (CDR1) and SYDVKM (CDR2) are obtained from the germline V gene.